The T cell receptor (beta chain) under discussion was sequenced for a study of HIV-infected patients and healthy controls (dated by TCRdb to between 2013 and 2015). The study in broad terms: CD4 counts rose modestly but significantly in about 85% of the 16 patients after three months of therapy, yet stayed below normal ranges. CD8 counts did not change consistently during early therapy, while the CD4:CD8 ratio increased slightly. Overall T-cell lymphocytopenia was not observed in the patients, and no significant difference from controls was found in total CDR3 counts per chain. The study tested whether deep TCR repertoire sequencing of HIV patients' small blood samples could capture immune perturbation and reconstitution. After a further year of therapy, viral load was undetectable in all patients, having already become undetectable in about 75% of the 16 patients by the second bleed.

SuperScript III was used to reverse transcribe 500 ng RNA with primers targeting the alpha and beta constant regions. Alpha and beta chain libraries were generated separately via chain-specific third strand synthesis with multiplexing indices. The protocol used a single primer pair to amplify all rearrangements within a chain, which avoided primer bias, and attached molecular barcodes to each cDNA molecule. T4 RNA Ligase 1 joined purified cDNA to a 5' RACE adapter that carried a random hexamer and the SP2 sequencing primer site. With slow temperature ramps used to favor optimal annealing, second strand synthesis was primed from the SP2 site with Phusion polymerase. Each molecule's 12-nucleotide barcode consisted of two random hexamer sequences, both added before amplification and joined together. A short first PCR added P5 and P7 adapter elements plus a second index, followed by an approximately 25-cycle amplification PCR with P5s and P7 primers. A total of approximately 26 PCR cycles were applied to the libraries, which were quantified on a Qubit, sized on a Bioanalyzer, and diluted to about 3.8 nM. Sequencing of the normalized libraries was performed on an Illumina MiSeq with 2 x 250 paired-end kits. Reverse transcription reactions underwent purification over MinElute columns, with elution into around 10 ul Tris-Cl. The adapter ligations were run for 23 hours at 16 degrees C, and AMPure XP beads at a 1:1 ratio were afterwards used to clean them. Processing in the source paper ran as follows. A modified Decombinator that output V, J, insert and barcode information was used to process the demultiplexed FASTQ files. Sequences sharing a barcode but differing from the dominant sequence were discarded as errors, and barcodes clustered at Levenshtein distance 3 were counted to estimate original cDNA molecules. The R packages ineq, vegan, igraph and RCytoscape were used for downstream analyses, with IMGT nomenclature and CDR3 definitions applied. The authors computed V gene usage over distinct sequences and counted each TCR a single time to avoid skew from clonal expansion. Similarity networks connected unique CDR3 amino acid sequences within a donor whenever two sequences differed by a single Levenshtein edit. Published HIV-specific CDR3s (roughly 90 alpha, several hundred beta) and CMV-specific CDR3s (around 13 alpha, more than 250 beta) were assembled and queried against the repertoires. It was shown by random subsampling to size-matched repertoires that the decreased diversity of patients was not caused by their lower sequence numbers. The public reads were run again by TCRdb, first through fastp at Q25 and then through MiXCR, and only productive beta chains were kept. Every distinct CDR3 protein forms one entry, paired with its most common genes and DNA. The V and J calls and clone size come from TCRdb's table, not from the authors' own analysis. The sample records fewer than 6,500 distinct CDR3 sequences, roughly 9.7% of which are singletons. The ten largest clones take up around 25% of the sample.

A word on this clonotype: No cognate antigen has been identified for it. Base qualities are missing; no much larger clone stands one base away.

Follow-up blood was drawn from HIV-infected patients roughly three months, about 14 weeks, after the initiation of antiretroviral therapy. Whole blood was used without cell fractionation, so all unsorted peripheral T cells were reflected in the repertoire. A roughly 2.7 ml sample of peripheral blood was drawn into Tempus tubes for RNA extraction. Enrollment excluded patients who had febrile or AIDS-related illness, tumors, hepatitis B or C coinfection, immunomodulatory therapy, recent vaccination or treatment interruptions. Residual genomic DNA was removed with the TURBO-DNase kit and globin mRNA was depleted with GLOBINclear. What the study reported, not specific to this receptor: In the samples, alpha-beta chain pairing was left undetermined. A major limit on how widely the findings apply, in the view of the authors, was that only sixteen HIV-infected individuals were processed. The observed differences in diversity were not explained by the slight differences in age and sex profiles between the study cohorts. During therapy, HIV-associated CDR3s significantly decreased in frequency, while CMV-associated CDR3s did not change significantly, though most became more frequent. HIV-infected repertoires showed significantly elevated mean Gini indices relative to controls, which possibly reflects oligoclonality. Donor HLA types were not determined in the study. The dynamics of distinct T-cell subpopulations could not be separated, and sequencing depth was restricted, because whole blood was used. In HIV-infected patients, the apparent post-therapy recovery of the Gini index was not replicated in size-matched repertoire data. Alpha-chain CDR3s from MAIT cells occurred at high frequency in healthy controls but were severely depleted in HIV+ repertoires. By Jaccard index and by the count of highly shared sequences, healthy controls shared more CDR3s between individuals than HIV+ patients did. Differing numbers of distinct sequences in patients and controls hindered comparison, and size-matching assigned excessive weight to rare events in the HIV-infected data. Compared with controls, HIV-infected patients showed significantly different mean usage of eight alpha and eight beta V genes. The therapy captured by the treated samples lasted only 2 to 3 months, arguably too short a period to observe immune reconstitution given low adult thymic output. Compared with untreated HIV+ repertoires, healthy control repertoires had roughly threefold more distinct CDR3s and higher Shannon diversity.

The source is an adult with HIV infection. The sequencing used blood, collected during antiretroviral therapy.

The sequenced DNA is TGCAGTGCTACGCAAGAGACCCAGTACTTC. This encodes CSATQETQYF. Recombination connected TRBV20-1 to TRBJ2-5; the D gene identity is not certain. The CDR3 runs 10 amino acids, cysteine and phenylalanine included. Only CDR3 DNA remains: 30 bases, in frame from the first base. The germline ends are 2 bases apart after V is trimmed by 4 bases and J by 2 bases. From the germline V gene (reference sequence), CDR1 is DFQATT and CDR2 is SNEGSKA.